This T cell receptor beta chain was captured by sequencing in a study of blood T cell repertoires in COVID-19. Study-wide background: Acute and convalescent COVID-19 specimens originated in the United States, Italy and Spain.

Methods used by the authors: How many nucleated cells were present was estimated from reference gene primer amplification. Clones were sequenced by immunoSEQ multiplex PCR, and TCRdb holds only the in-frame ones, with some missing. Clone size and V and J calls were adopted from that table, with D and trimming inferred from the DNA. The sample shows roughly 93,000 clones, approximately 90% of them seen only once. This CDR3 contains 13 residues. Trimming stripped 1 base from V and 12 bases from J, with 11 bases between. Germline CDR1 reads SGHDT; CDR2 reads YYEEEE. The rearrangement joins TRBV5-6 to TRBJ1-6; perhaps TRBD1 as D (6 bases). This sequence originates from a man aged 50 or older with acute or convalescent COVID-19. Sample: peripheral blood. CDR3 protein: CASSLLVGGPLHF. For the CDR3, the DNA is TGTGCCAGCAGCTTGCTTGTAGGGGGACCCCTCCACTTT.